The 9 T cell receptor gamma chains presented below share a single source sample, sequenced in a study of γδ T cells in repeated Plasmodium falciparum infection. Gammadelta T cells were flow-sorted from PBMC into Vgamma9/Vdelta2+ and Vdelta2-negative populations for bulk analysis. TCRdb reapplied CATT to the multiplex PCR reads. The sample lists roughly 15,000 gamma-chain clones; roughly 1.5% were seen once. The source material was gamma-delta T cells from blood. The receptors were gathered from a pool of human donors (malaria-infected and uninfected, not separated).

This clone was seen repeatedly, ten times or more. The TCRdb record carries a much larger clone's protein, which differs from this DNA's translation at residue 3; a read error is the likely cause, and the protein listed here is the DNA translation. J is TRGJP and V is TRGV9. TCRdb lists no J gene, so it was determined here by aligning the DNA to germline. Germline lookup yields CDR1 GITISATS and CDR2 ISYDGTV (reference sequence). This CDR3 is built from 15 residues. The CDR3 region is CAMWEVELGKKIKVF. The CDR3 region has the DNA TGTGCCATGTGGGAGGTGGAGTTGGGCAAAAAAATCAAGGTATTT.

Regarding this clone: TCRdb pairs this DNA with a much larger clone's protein that differs at residue 9, likely a read error; the protein shown was translated from the DNA. The CDR3 reads CATWEIQESGKKIKVF. The DNA of the CDR3 is TGTGCCACCTGGGAGATACAAGAGTCGGGCAAAAAAATCAAGGTATTT. The chain links TRGV4 to TRGJP. The J gene is absent in TCRdb and was assigned here via DNA matching to germline. CDR1 EGSTGY and CDR2 YDSYTSSV come from the germline V gene. The CDR3 length is 16 residues.

A note on this clone: This DNA translates differently at residue 11 from the TCRdb protein, which is that of a much larger clone; a read error is likely, and the protein shown is the DNA's own translation. The identical CDR3 is also encoded by other nucleotide sequences in the sample. This chain connects TRGV9 to TRGJP. Here the J gene came from matching the DNA to germline, since TCRdb omits it. The CDR3 covers 16 residues. CDR1 and CDR2 (germline): GITISATS, ISYDGTV (reference sequence). The CDR3: CALWEAIGLGIKIKVF. The CDR3 DNA is TGTGCCTTGTGGGAGGCAATTGGGTTGGGCATAAAAATCAAGGTATTT.

This clone was detected only a few times. The TCRdb record carries a much larger clone's protein, which differs from this DNA's translation at residue 5; a read error is the likely cause, and the protein listed here is the DNA translation. The chain recombines TRGV4 with TRGJ1 or TRGJ2. Germline V gene sequence: CDR1 EGSTGY, CDR2 YDSYTSSV. The CDR3 is 13 residues long. The CDR3 sequence: CATWNGRYYKKLF. In DNA form, the CDR3 reads TGTGCCACCTGGAATGGGCGTTATTATAAGAAACTCTTT.

This clone has ten or more counts. This likely traces to a read error, being one base from a far larger clone. Other nucleotide sequences from this sample produce the same CDR3. This rearrangement joins TRGV9 to TRGJ1 or TRGJ2. No J segment appears in TCRdb, so it was assigned here by matching the sequence to germline. The CDR3 covers 16 residues. The germline V gene has CDR1 GITISATS and CDR2 ISYDGTV (reference sequence). CDR3 amino acids: CALWECNLACYYKKLF. The CDR3 nucleotides are TGTGCCTTGTGGGAGTGCAATTTGGCTTGTTATTACAAGAAACTCTTT.

Ten or more counts support this clone. This DNA's translation differs at residue 14 from TCRdb's protein, which comes from a much larger clone; a read error is likely, and the protein shown is translated from the DNA. The CDR3 here is CALWEVQVGLGKKSKVF. CDR3 sequence (DNA): TGTGCCTTGTGGGAGGTGCAAGTTGGGTTGGGCAAAAAAAGCAAGGTATTT. The chain links TRGV9 to TRGJP. The CDR3 consists of 17 residues. Germline V gene lookup returns CDR1 GITISATS and CDR2 ISYDGTV (reference sequence).

For this clone: The protein TCRdb gives is from a much larger clone and does not agree with this DNA's translation at residue 9, likely a read error; the protein shown here comes from the DNA. V gene TRGV5 combines with J gene TRGJ1 or TRGJ2. In the absence of a J gene in TCRdb, the DNA was matched to germline to assign it here. The CDR3 is 13 amino acids. From germline, CDR1 is VINAFY and CDR2 YDVSNSKD. The CDR3 sequence: CATWDTFYCKKLF. The CDR3 DNA is TGTGCCACCTGGGACACGTTTTATTGTAAGAAACTCTTT.

In regard to this clone: A far larger clone differs by one base, so this is likely a read error. In the same sample, other DNA sequences code for this CDR3. The V call is TRGV9, the J call TRGJP. The J gene, not given by TCRdb, was assigned here from a germline match of the nucleotide sequence. V trimming: 0 bases; J trimming: 4 bases; junction bases outside the gene matches: 36. The CDR3 totals 28 residues. The germline gives CDR1 GITISATS, CDR2 ISYDGTV (reference sequence). The CDR3 spells CALWEVFRTQSSGPLRLQQELGKKIKVF. CDR3 coding DNA: TGTGCCTTGTGGGAGGTGTTCCGAACCCAAAGTTCAGGCCCTTTGCGCCTTCAACAAGAGTTGGGCAAAAAAATCAAGGTATTT.

This clone occurred a few times. TCRdb has a much larger clone's protein, which differs at residue 2 from the translation of this DNA, likely because of a read error; what is shown is the protein translated from the DNA. The rearrangement links TRGV3 to TRGJ1 or TRGJ2. TCRdb supplies no J gene; here it was assigned by aligning the nucleotide sequence to germline. Germline V gives CDR1 VTNTFY, CDR2 YDVSTARD (reference sequence). The CDR3 covers 11 residues. CDR3 nucleotides: TGTACCACCTGGGACACCACTAAGAAACTCTTT. This gives the protein CTTWDTTKKLF.